This T cell receptor beta chain was found in a study of vaccination and CD4 T cells after COVID-19. Turning to the study itself: Participants were given two doses of BNT162b2 or mRNA-1273 vaccine.

This clonotype was counted once. The antigen is undetermined. Study-wide results and caveats: Convalescent patients had a median around 90% of post-vaccine SARS-CoV-2-reactive clones that were detected only after vaccination, not before it.

The treatment: roughly 11-day PBMC culture with coronavirus spike peptide pools or control peptides (ViraFEST assay). Negative selection purified CD4+ T cells after less than 11 days of culture. The Oncomine TCR Beta short-read assay was applied to DNA of cultured CD4+ T cells. In TCRdb, the PCR reads were re-called with MiXCR into one record per CDR3 protein. The sample lists 11,000 or so distinct CDR3 sequences; roughly 55% were seen once. Sequenced material: CD4+ T cells from blood, cultured in vitro. This sequence was found in a human donor who had recovered from COVID-19.

The CDR3 DNA reads as TGTGCCAGCAGCCCACGGCTTTTGAACACCGGGGAGCTGTTTTTT. It is translated as CASSPRLLNTGELFF. The rearrangement joins TRBV7-8 to TRBJ2-2, with D unclear. The CDR3 extends over 15 amino acids. The germline CDR1 and CDR2 sequences are SGHVS and FQNEAQ. V lost 5 bases and J 1 base, leaving 11 bases between the germline ends.